What follows are 6 T cell receptor beta chains derived from one specimen sequenced in a study of blood T cells in healthy people across ages. Combining a sample-barcoded 5' primer with a J-beta primer mix, a second PCR ran for roughly 7 to 11 cycles. In TCRdb, the 5' RACE reads were re-called with MiXCR into one record per CDR3 protein. Of 550,000 to 800,000 distinct CDR3 sequences listed, around 32% were seen once; the top ten hold 15%. Sequencing was performed on blood. The receptors derive from an elderly woman in good health.

There are many counts of this clonotype. The genes are TRBV3-1 and TRBJ2-7; TRBD2 might be the D (5 bases). V lost 1 base, J lost 5 bases, and 9 bases lay in between. From germline, CDR1 is LGHDT and CDR2 YNNKEL (reference sequence). The CDR3 has 13 residues. This chain's CDR3 is CASSQGTLDEQYF. CDR3 nucleotides: TGTGCCAGCAGCCAAGGGACTCTTGACGAGCAGTACTTC.

About this clonotype itself: A much larger clonotype is one base distant, so this may be a read error. The V call is TRBV5-5, the J call TRBJ1-5; D remains ambiguous. The CDR3 consists of 15 residues. V lost 0 bases to trimming and J lost 1 base, with 8 bases between them. Germline V CDR1 and CDR2: SGHKS, YYEKEE (reference sequence). The chain's CDR3 is CASSLEVASNQPQHF. In nucleotides, the CDR3 is TGTGCCAGCAGCTTGGAGGTGGCCAGCAATCAGCCCCAGCATTTT.

The gene calls are TRBV5-5 and TRBJ2-4; weak D call: TRBD2 (6 bases). Trimming took 4 bases from V and 8 from J, leaving 19 bases between them. The CDR3 sequence is 15 residues long. Germline CDR1 SGHKS, CDR2 YYEKEE (reference sequence). The CDR3 coding sequence is TGTGCCAGCAGCGGGGACTTCAAGGGCGGTCACATTCAGTACTTC. Protein product: CASSGDFKGGHIQYF. The full variable domain, with the rest looked up from reference TRBV5-5 and TRBJ2-4, is DAGVTQSPTHLIKTRGQQVTLRCSPISGHKSVSWYQQVLGQGPQFIFQYYEKEERGRGNFPDRFSARQFPNYSSELNVNALLLGDSALYLCASSGDFKGGHIQYFGAGTRLSVL.

This clonotype was detected a few times. The CDR3 loop is CAWGGRGSSYEQYF. DNA for the CDR3: TGTGCCTGGGGGGGACGGGGAAGCTCCTACGAGCAGTACTTC. The rearrangement joins TRBV30 to TRBJ2-7; D tentatively reads TRBD1 or TRBD2 (5 bases each). The germline gives CDR1 GTSNPN, CDR2 SVGIG (reference sequence). The CDR3 extends over 14 amino acids. V dropped 5 bases and J dropped 0 bases, with 14 bases sitting between them.

This clonotype was picked up many times. This chain uses TRBV20-1 with TRBJ2-3; 8 bases map to TRBD2. The CDR3 sequence is 15 residues long. Germline lookup yields CDR1 DFQATT and CDR2 SNEGSKA (reference sequence). The junction had 8 bases not matched to a gene; V was cut back by 6 bases and J by 0 bases. The CDR3 sequence: CSAPSGGRSTDTQYF. CDR3 nucleotides: TGCAGTGCCCCCTCGGGGGGGAGAAGCACAGATACGCAGTATTTT.

This clonotype was seen a few times. The junction departs from germline at one end; a sequencing error may be responsible. The V call is TRBV20-1, the J call TRBJ1-4; a weak D match, TRBD1 (5 bases). CDR3 length: 16 amino acids. Germline values: CDR1 DFQATT, CDR2 SNEGSKA (reference sequence). CDR3 nucleotide sequence: TGCAGTGCTAGAGATAGGGGACGGATGGCTGGTGAAAAACGGTTTTTT. Its protein is CSARDRGRMAGEKRFF.